Detailed here is one TCR beta chain. This clone has just one count. Its recognized antigen is unknown. Base quality data are lacking; no much larger clone is found one base away. Per the germline V gene (reference sequence), LNHDA is the CDR1 and SQIVND is the CDR2. The CDR3 sequence holds 15 residues, the cysteine and phenylalanine included. The retained sequence is limited to the CDR3, 45 bases, with the frame set at the first base. Ends trimmed: V by 9 bases, J by 4 bases; bases unmatched to a gene: 9. Donors formed part of the validation cohort, which comprised 120 subjects and was distinct from the first cohort of 550 to 850 subjects. Preparation of the library involved the immunoSEQ multiplex PCR assay. The original methods were these. A statistical classification framework was built to diagnose cytomegalovirus status from the catalog of TCR beta chain sequences. Drawn from immuneACCESS, this table holds only the in-frame rearrangements with V and J called that TCRdb kept. Clones are partly lost; checked studies trace under half to an unresolved V gene and leave the rest unexplained. For V, J and clone size, that table is used; D and trimming come from the DNA. The sample includes 150,000 to 200,000 clones, with roughly nine tenths observed a single time. The ten largest clones add up to 2% to 3% of the sample.

This record belongs to a study of cytomegalovirus exposure and HLA in healthy donors (dated by TCRdb to about 2017). Background on the whole study: A later analysis indicated that the 120 or so validation repertoires were generated on the platform also employed for the approximately 700 repertoires of the first cohort. The study aimed to test whether signatures of past pathogen exposure could be identified by cataloging public T cell receptors. A separate validation cohort of more than 100 different subjects was used in addition to the roughly 670-subject first cohort. To predict cytomegalovirus infection status, the study brought together high-throughput TCR immunosequencing, statistical association of individual TCRs with disease status, and machine learning.

Overall results and qualifications from the work: A total of some 180 TCR beta chains were listed by the study as associated with cytomegalovirus. While some public TCRs were present in many individuals, most TCR sequences turned up only very rarely across donors. The validation cohort had no HLA typing available for a later analysis, so co-occurrence within that cohort was assessed over all 120 or so repertoires. The authors suggested that the approach could potentially be extended to other disease states and immunological phenotypes. In vitro tests confirmed that a few of the cytomegalovirus-associated TCR beta chains recognize cytomegalovirus antigens. The classifier was reported to diagnose cytomegalovirus status with high specificity and sensitivity in both the original cohort and the validation cohort. In a later analysis, TCRs clustered in the first cohort were found to also tend to co-occur in the approximately 120 validation repertoires, with 94% of cluster scores above 0.

The specimen sequenced was PBMCs. This sequence was found in a man aged 18 to 30 in good health and CMV-seropositive. The chain uses TRBV19 and TRBJ1-6; TRBD1 lines up with 7 middle nucleotides. CDR3 protein: CASLDPGQYNSPLHF. The nucleotide sequence is given as TGTGCCAGCCTAGATCCGGGACAGTATAATTCACCCCTCCACTTT.